This is a list of T cell receptor beta chains from one sample in a study of human T cells and chemical hapten exposure. TCRdb re-called the RACE reads with MiXCR, one entry per CDR3 protein. The repertoire holds about 100,000 distinct CDR3 sequences, more than 9.5% seen once, with about 3% in the top ten. Here the sequenced sample was whole blood, taken in connection with sensitization to the hapten diphenylcyclopropenone (DPC). The source is a woman in her thirties or forties with alopecia areata. Some clones in this sample may be carry-over from other donors' samples. Each CDR3 is given with its conserved first and last residue. D genes are given only for firm matches. Not every row has a clone size; where given, it reads once, few, many or a size class.

D gene: .
V gene: TRBV29-1
J gene: TRBJ2-3
clone size: many
CDR3 protein: CSVEDRGADTQYF
CDR3 DNA: TGCAGCGTTGAAGACAGGGGCGCAGATACGCAGTATTTT

D gene: .
V gene: TRBV12-3/TRBV12-4
J gene: TRBJ1-2
clone size: few
CDR3 protein: CASSLWVGDDYGYTF
CDR3 DNA: TGTGCCAGCAGTCTGTGGGTGGGAGATGACTATGGCTACACCTTC

D gene: .
V gene: TRBV20-1
J gene: TRBJ1-1
clone size: many
CDR3 protein: CSARDSARGNTEAFF
CDR3 DNA: TGCAGTGCTAGAGATTCGGCCAGGGGGAACACTGAAGCTTTCTTT

D gene: .
V gene: TRBV7-6
J gene: TRBJ2-2
clone size: many
CDR3 protein: CASSLVELRGTGELFF
CDR3 DNA: TGTGCCAGCAGCTTAGTAGAACTGCGGGGCACCGGGGAGCTGTTTTTT

D gene: .
V gene: TRBV6-5
J gene: TRBJ2-5
clone size: few
CDR3 protein: CASSDPPGGTQYF
CDR3 DNA: TGTGCCAGCAGCGACCCTCCGGGCGGGACCCAGTACTTC

D gene: .
V gene: TRBV2
J gene: TRBJ1-2
clone size: once
CDR3 protein: CDSSEDGTYGYTF
CDR3 DNA: TGTGACAGCAGTGAAGACGGGACCTATGGCTACACCTTC

D gene: .
V gene: TRBV4-1
J gene: TRBJ2-2
clone size: .
CDR3 protein: CASSPLRANTGELFF
CDR3 DNA: TGCGCCAGCAGCCCCCTCAGGGCCAACACCGGGGAGCTGTTTTTT

D gene: .
V gene: TRBV11-2
J gene: TRBJ2-3
clone size: .
CDR3 protein: CASSSLWPPLSDTQYF
CDR3 DNA: TGTGCCAGCAGCTCCCTCTGGCCTCCACTATCTGATACGCAGTATTTT

D gene: TRBD2
V gene: TRBV9
J gene: TRBJ2-1
clone size: .
CDR3 protein: CASSVSSGGAVEQFF
CDR3 DNA: TGTGCCAGCAGCGTTTCCAGCGGGGGGGCCGTAGAGCAGTTCTTC

D gene: .
V gene: TRBV11-3
J gene: TRBJ2-2
clone size: .
CDR3 protein: CASTRGTGELFF
CDR3 DNA: TGTGCCAGCACTCGTGGCACCGGGGAGCTGTTTTTT

D gene: .
V gene: TRBV6-2/TRBV6-3
J gene: TRBJ1-2
clone size: few
CDR3 protein: CASRQRDGTLYGYTF
CDR3 DNA: TGTGCCAGCAGGCAACGGGACGGAACCTTATATGGCTACACCTTC

D gene: TRBD1
V gene: TRBV11-2
J gene: TRBJ1-5
clone size: .
CDR3 protein: CASSLEGDRGQPQHF
CDR3 DNA: TGTGCCAGCAGCTTAGAAGGGGACAGGGGCCAGCCCCAGCATTTT

D gene: .
V gene: TRBV25-1
J gene: TRBJ2-2
clone size: many
CDR3 protein: CASSARLVPGELFF
CDR3 DNA: TGTGCCAGCAGTGCCAGACTGGTCCCCGGGGAGCTGTTTTTT

D gene: .
V gene: TRBV4-3
J gene: TRBJ2-7
clone size: few
CDR3 protein: CASSQVVISYEQYF
CDR3 DNA: TGCGCCAGCAGCCAAGTCGTTATCTCCTACGAGCAGTACTTC

D gene: .
V gene: TRBV2
J gene: TRBJ2-1
clone size: many
CDR3 protein: CASGYNEQFF
CDR3 DNA: TGTGCCAGCGGGTACAATGAGCAGTTCTTC

D gene: .
V gene: TRBV28
J gene: TRBJ2-7
clone size: few
CDR3 protein: CASTHLGDAGRHEQYF
CDR3 DNA: TGTGCCAGCACACACTTGGGGGACGCGGGTCGGCACGAGCAGTACTTC

D gene: TRBD2
V gene: TRBV7-2
J gene: TRBJ2-5
clone size: few
CDR3 protein: CASSPSSGGGQETQYF
CDR3 DNA: TGTGCCAGCAGCCCCTCTAGCGGGGGAGGCCAAGAGACCCAGTACTTC

D gene: .
V gene: TRBV19
J gene: TRBJ2-5
clone size: .
CDR3 protein: CASSIRIGYHQETQYF
CDR3 DNA: TGTGCCAGTAGTATCCGGATCGGGTACCACCAAGAGACCCAGTACTTC

D gene: .
V gene: TRBV7-2
J gene: TRBJ1-6
clone size: many
CDR3 protein: CASSLDWGGQGSNSPLHF
CDR3 DNA: TGTGCCAGCAGCTTAGATTGGGGGGGGCAGGGATCGAATTCACCCCTCCACTTT

D gene: .
V gene: TRBV20-1
J gene: TRBJ2-1
clone size: few
CDR3 protein: CSPRGSGGLHEQFF
CDR3 DNA: TGCAGTCCCAGGGGTAGCGGAGGCCTTCATGAGCAGTTCTTC

D gene: TRBD2
V gene: TRBV27
J gene: TRBJ2-6
clone size: .
CDR3 protein: CASMRREAGANVLTF
CDR3 DNA: TGTGCCAGCATGCGTCGGGAGGCTGGGGCCAACGTCCTGACTTTC

D gene: .
V gene: TRBV6-1
J gene: TRBJ2-5
clone size: few
CDR3 protein: CASSEMAGAQETQYF
CDR3 DNA: TGTGCCAGCAGTGAGATGGCGGGGGCCCAAGAGACCCAGTACTTC

D gene: .
V gene: TRBV6-2/TRBV6-3
J gene: TRBJ1-2
clone size: .
CDR3 protein: CASRLDGPAGGYTF
CDR3 DNA: TGTGCCAGCAGACTGGATGGGCCGGCGGGGGGCTACACCTTC

D gene: .
V gene: TRBV9
J gene: TRBJ2-3
clone size: .
CDR3 protein: CASSVGYTDTQYF
CDR3 DNA: TGTGCCAGCAGCGTAGGGTACACAGATACGCAGTATTTT

D gene: TRBD2
V gene: TRBV19
J gene: TRBJ2-1
clone size: few
CDR3 protein: CASSPGLAINNEQFF
CDR3 DNA: TGTGCCAGTAGCCCGGGACTAGCGATTAACAATGAGCAGTTCTTC

D gene: .
V gene: TRBV7-2
J gene: TRBJ2-7
clone size: .
CDR3 protein: CASSSDRSRYEQYF
CDR3 DNA: TGTGCCAGCAGCTCCGACAGGTCCCGCTACGAGCAGTACTTC

D gene: .
V gene: TRBV20-1
J gene: TRBJ2-1
clone size: many
CDR3 protein: CSACGTLIGSEQFF
CDR3 DNA: TGCAGTGCTTGTGGGACGCTTATCGGAAGTGAGCAGTTCTTC

D gene: .
V gene: TRBV30
J gene: TRBJ1-5
clone size: few
CDR3 protein: CAWSLLDANQPQHF
CDR3 DNA: TGTGCCTGGAGCCTCCTAGACGCCAATCAGCCCCAGCATTTT

D gene: .
V gene: TRBV3-1
J gene: TRBJ1-1
clone size: many
CDR3 protein: CASSPQTGGAFF
CDR3 DNA: TGTGCCAGCAGCCCCCAGACAGGAGGAGCTTTCTTT

D gene: .
V gene: TRBV11-2
J gene: TRBJ2-1
clone size: .
CDR3 protein: CASSLDRSWGNEQFF
CDR3 DNA: TGTGCCAGCAGCTTAGATCGGTCCTGGGGGAATGAGCAGTTCTTC

D gene: TRBD1
V gene: TRBV2
J gene: TRBJ2-5
clone size: .
CDR3 protein: CASSPRQGGETQYF
CDR3 DNA: TGTGCCAGCAGTCCCAGACAGGGCGGCGAGACCCAGTACTTC

D gene: .
V gene: TRBV29-1
J gene: TRBJ1-2
clone size: few
CDR3 protein: CSASGGVAYGYTF
CDR3 DNA: TGCAGCGCCTCTGGGGGGGTAGCCTATGGCTACACCTTC

D gene: .
V gene: TRBV29-1
J gene: TRBJ1-2
clone size: many
CDR3 protein: CSVRERGARDGYTF
CDR3 DNA: TGCAGCGTTCGAGAACGGGGAGCCAGGGATGGCTACACCTTC

D gene: TRBD1
V gene: TRBV5-1
J gene: TRBJ1-4
clone size: many
CDR3 protein: CASSPRTGVNEKLFF
CDR3 DNA: TGCGCCAGCAGCCCAAGGACAGGGGTTAATGAAAAACTGTTTTTT

D gene: TRBD1
V gene: TRBV28
J gene: TRBJ2-1
clone size: many
CDR3 protein: CASITGTGRDEQFF
CDR3 DNA: TGTGCCAGCATTACCGGGACAGGGAGGGATGAGCAGTTCTTC

D gene: .
V gene: TRBV18
J gene: TRBJ2-3
clone size: few
CDR3 protein: CASSPLSRGRTDTQYF
CDR3 DNA: TGTGCCAGCTCACCACTAAGCAGGGGACGCACAGATACGCAGTATTTT

D gene: .
V gene: TRBV4-2
J gene: TRBJ2-7
clone size: many
CDR3 protein: CASSPGLSSYEQYF
CDR3 DNA: TGTGCCAGCAGCCCTGGACTCAGCTCCTACGAGCAGTACTTC

D gene: .
V gene: TRBV4-1
J gene: TRBJ2-7
clone size: many
CDR3 protein: CASSQEETGVREQYF
CDR3 DNA: TGCGCCAGCAGCCAAGAGGAAACGGGGGTGAGGGAGCAGTACTTC

D gene: TRBD1
V gene: TRBV29-1
J gene: TRBJ2-7
clone size: .
CDR3 protein: CSARQGVYEQYF
CDR3 DNA: TGCAGCGCTCGACAGGGCGTCTACGAGCAGTACTTC

D gene: .
V gene: TRBV7-2
J gene: TRBJ2-1
clone size: many
CDR3 protein: CASSLSGVHNEQFF
CDR3 DNA: TGTGCCAGCAGCTTAAGCGGCGTCCACAATGAGCAGTTCTTC

D gene: .
V gene: TRBV4-3
J gene: TRBJ1-2
clone size: many
CDR3 protein: CASSQEMSETHGYTF
CDR3 DNA: TGCGCCAGCAGCCAAGAGATGTCGGAAACCCATGGCTACACCTTC